The 29 T cell receptor beta chains below were found in one sample sequenced in a study of human T cells and chemical hapten exposure (TCRdb year 2021). This specimen's time point label, interpreted: pre-sensitization, week 0. The sample's treatment or condition label is to be understood as: therapeutic diphenylcyclopropenone sensitization with weekly scalp DPC. Receptor libraries were prepared by RACE. The instrument was a NextSeq 500. The raw public data were reprocessed by TCRdb itself: fastp quality trimming at Q25, MiXCR clonotype calling, in-frame beta chains only. Entries are consolidated by CDR3 protein sequence, retaining the most common genes and DNA. This sample is represented by 300,000 to 450,000 distinct CDR3 sequences; 4.5% to 5.5% of them were singletons. The leading ten clones occupy just over 2.5% of the sample. The input for sequencing was whole blood, taken in connection with sensitization to the hapten diphenylcyclopropenone (DPC). Receptors originate from a woman between 45 and 60 years old with alopecia areata. Some clones in this sample may be carry-over from other donors' samples.

The gene calls are TRBV7-9 and TRBJ2-2; D is perhaps TRBD1 or TRBD2 (5 bases each). Per the germline V gene, CDR1 is SEHNR and CDR2 is FQNEAQ (reference sequence). V lost 6 bases and J lost 6, with 14 bases in between. This CDR3 is built from 14 residues. The CDR3 sequence is CASRSGPGAGELFF. The DNA for the CDR3 is TGTGCCAGCAGATCGGGGCCCGGGGCCGGGGAGCTGTTTTTT.

This clonotype was seen only a few times. The chain recombines TRBV10-3 with TRBJ2-7; D may be TRBD2 (6 bases). The CDR3 loop spans 13 amino acids. CDR1 is ENHRY and CDR2 is SYGVKD in the germline V gene. Between the trimmed V and J ends, which lost 10 bases and 4 bases, there was a span of 17 bases. CDR3 residues: CATKDGGPYEQYF. The CDR3 coding sequence is TGTGCCACCAAGGACGGGGGACCTTACGAGCAGTACTTC.

The sample holds a few counts of this clonotype. This rearrangement joins TRBV12-3 or TRBV12-4 to TRBJ1-4, with a possible D match to TRBD1 (5 bases). This CDR3 region has 13 residues. V lost 3 bases and J lost 8, with 10 bases in between. The CDR3 DNA reads TGTGCCAGCAGTTTTGCCCAGGGAGAAAAACTGTTTTTT. It yields the protein CASSFAQGEKLFF.

Many counts were recorded for this clonotype. The rearrangement uses TRBV10-3 and TRBJ2-3, with 11 bases that match TRBD2. Germline assignment: CDR1 ENHRY and CDR2 SYGVKD. The J segment lost 2 bases and the V segment lost 4 bases, leaving 8 bases of the junction unmatched. This CDR3 is 17 amino acids long. In DNA, the CDR3 is TGTGCCATCAGTGGGGGGACGGGACTAGCGGACACAGATACGCAGTATTTT. Protein sequence: CAISGGTGLADTDTQYF.

This clonotype was found a few times. The chain recombines TRBV30 with TRBJ1-5; D is ambiguous. The CDR3 has 15 residues. Trimming pared 0 bases from V and 1 base from J, leaving 10 bases between. From germline, CDR1 is GTSNPN and CDR2 SVGIG (reference sequence). The CDR3 DNA follows: TGTGCCTGGAGTGTACGCGGGTTGAGCAATCAGCCCCAGCATTTT. This sequence encodes CAWSVRGLSNQPQHF.

This clonotype has a handful of counts. This chain connects TRBV7-2 to TRBJ2-1; TRBD2 agrees at 8 bases. The germline CDR1 and CDR2 sequences are SGHTA and FQGNSA. J was trimmed by 4 bases and V by 4 bases; bases with no gene match: 6. The CDR3 runs to 15 residues. The CDR3, as DNA: TGTGCCAGCAGCTCCGGGAGGGCCGTTTACAATGAGCAGTTCTTC. Its protein is CASSSGRAVYNEQFF.

The chain has TRBV7-2 and TRBJ1-6, with a possible D match to TRBD1 (6 bases). V was clipped by 1 base and J by 10 bases, with 11 bases between them. The CDR3 loop spans 14 amino acids. Per the germline V gene, CDR1 is SGHTA and CDR2 is FQGNSA. The CDR3 loop reads CASSLDRVASPLHF. The CDR3 DNA reads TGTGCCAGCAGCTTAGACAGGGTCGCGTCACCCCTCCACTTT.

The rearrangement uses TRBV9 and TRBJ1-1; 10 nucleotides align to TRBD1. With 5 bases clipped from V and 7 bases from J, the junction kept 8 bases outside the gene matches. Germline lookup yields CDR1 SGDLS and CDR2 YYNGEE. The CDR3 totals 14 residues. CDR3 residues: CASSRQGAVGEAFF. The CDR3 DNA sequence: TGTGCCAGCAGTCGACAGGGGGCCGTAGGTGAAGCTTTCTTT. The whole variable domain, remainder taken from reference TRBV9 and TRBJ1-1, is DSGVTQTPKHLITATGQRVTLRCSPRSGDLSVYWYQQSLDQGLQFLIQYYNGEERAKGNILERFSAQQFPDLHSELNLSSLELGDSALYFCASSRQGAVGEAFFGQGTRLTVV.

This clonotype was recorded a few times. The chain uses TRBV9 and TRBJ2-3; D is ambiguous. Germline CDR1 and CDR2: SGDLS and YYNGEE. The CDR3 sequence is 13 residues long. V was shortened by 0 bases and J by 4 bases, with 6 bases between the two germline ends. CDR3 nucleotides: TGTGCCAGCAGCGTAGATTGGGCAGATACGCAGTATTTT. Its translation is CASSVDWADTQYF.

The CDR3 nucleotides are TGTGCCAGCAGAGGACAGGGGGCCGATCAGCCCCAGCATTTT. Translation: CASRGQGADQPQHF. The J gene is TRBJ1-5, the V gene TRBV6-6, with TRBD1 matching 11 bases. The germline V gene encodes CDR1 MNHNY and CDR2 SVGAGI (reference sequence). V was pared by 6 bases and J by 5 bases, with 3 bases of the junction left unmatched. This CDR3 comprises 14 residues.

V usage is TRBV12-3 or TRBV12-4 and J usage is TRBJ1-1; 8 bases map to TRBD1. This CDR3 spans 14 amino acids. Trimming at V came to 2 bases and at J to 5 bases, leaving 4 bases not matched to a gene. For the CDR3, the DNA is TGTGCCAGCAGTTTAAGCAGGGGGCGTACTGAAGCTTTCTTT. It yields the protein CASSLSRGRTEAFF.

The chain carries TRBV5-1 and TRBJ2-7; 8 bases fit TRBD1. Unmatched junction bases numbered 5, after V lost 4 bases and J lost 5 bases. There are 13 residues in the CDR3. CDR1 is SGHRS, CDR2 YFSETQ, per germline. The CDR3 nucleotides are TGCGCCAGCAGCATCGGACAGGGCAACGAGCAGTACTTC. Translating gives CASSIGQGNEQYF.

On this clonotype: Just one base apart from a much larger clone, this may be a read error. CDR3 sequence: CSAQVPSTGDLFF. The CDR3 nucleotides read TGCAGCGCCCAAGTCCCGAGCACCGGGGATCTGTTTTTT. J is TRBJ2-2 and V is TRBV29-1, with D possibly matching TRBD2 (5 bases). This CDR3 has 13 residues. Per the germline V gene, CDR1 is SQVTM and CDR2 is ANQGSEA.

This clonotype was detected ten times or more. This sequence joins TRBV12-3 or TRBV12-4 and TRBJ1-4; 7 bases align to TRBD1. The CDR3 consists of 14 residues. Trimming took 5 bases from V and 10 from J; bases not matched to a gene: 10. CDR3 sequence: CASSPRTGPGKLFF. As DNA, the CDR3 is TGTGCCAGCAGTCCGCGGACAGGACCAGGAAAACTGTTTTTT.

This clonotype was recorded at least ten times. The chain joins TRBV10-3 to TRBJ2-1, with 9 bases identical to TRBD2. From germline, CDR1 is ENHRY and CDR2 SYGVKD. The junction had 2 bases not matched to a gene; V was cut back by 5 bases and J by 3 bases. This CDR3 spans 14 amino acids. The CDR3 is CAISPSGNYNEQFF. The CDR3, as DNA: TGTGCCATCAGTCCTAGCGGGAACTACAATGAGCAGTTCTTC.

Regarding this clonotype: A clone one base away is much larger, so this may be a read error. The gene calls are TRBV4-1 and TRBJ2-1, with D maybe TRBD2 (6 bases). The germline gives CDR1 MGHRA, CDR2 YSYEKL. The CDR3 runs 16 residues. V was clipped by 1 base and J by 2 bases, with 12 bases between them. CDR3 in amino acids: CASSQGSGLTYNEQFF. CDR3 sequence (DNA): TGCGCCAGCAGCCAAGGAAGCGGGTTGACCTACAATGAGCAGTTCTTC.

This clonotype appeared many times. The rearrangement links TRBV6-2 or TRBV6-3 to TRBJ2-1; unclear D gene. Germline-derived CDR1 and CDR2 are MNHEY and SVGEGT. CDR3 size: 13 residues. Trimming stripped 4 bases from V and 5 bases from J, with 9 bases between. The CDR3 sequence is CASSSDLNNEQFF. DNA for the CDR3: TGTGCCAGCAGTTCAGACCTGAACAATGAGCAGTTCTTC.

J is TRBJ1-2 and V is TRBV20-1, with a tentative D call TRBD1 (6 bases). Germline-derived CDR1 and CDR2 are DFQATT and SNEGSKA (reference sequence). The V end was cut by 1 base, the J end by 6 bases, with 18 bases between. The length of the CDR3 is 15 residues. CDR3 protein: CSARVATQGSDGYTF. CDR3 DNA: TGCAGTGCTAGAGTTGCAACACAGGGAAGCGATGGCTACACCTTC.

This clonotype was observed a handful of times. The J gene is TRBJ1-6, the V gene TRBV7-2; 10 nucleotides match TRBD1. Germline trimming cut 5 bases from V and 6 bases from J; bases unmatched to any gene: 4. Germline CDR1 and CDR2: SGHTA and FQGNSA. CDR3 size: 15 residues. The CDR3 loop is CASSPTGGRNSPLHF. In DNA form, the CDR3 reads TGTGCCAGCAGCCCGACAGGGGGCCGTAATTCACCCCTCCACTTT.

The rearrangement links TRBV4-2 to TRBJ1-5, with D uncertain. The ends were cut back, 1 base at V and 3 bases at J, with 10 bases in the middle. This CDR3 spans 15 amino acids. Germline CDR1 LGHNA, CDR2 YNFKEQ. The CDR3 loop is CASSQARSINQPQHF. CDR3 sequence (DNA): TGTGCCAGCAGCCAAGCGAGGTCGATCAATCAGCCCCAGCATTTT.

The chain carries TRBV7-9 and TRBJ2-3; D gene ambiguous. The V end lost 2 bases, the J end lost 2 bases, and 14 bases lay between the germline ends. In germline, CDR1 is SEHNR, CDR2 FQNEAQ (reference sequence). This CDR3 comprises 16 residues. The CDR3 here is CASSLPLTRITDTQYF. As DNA, the CDR3 is TGTGCCAGCAGCTTACCTCTGACGCGGATCACAGATACGCAGTATTTT.

This clonotype has at least ten counts. CDR3 sequence reads: CASRLAGPYNEQFF. Here the CDR3 DNA reads TGTGCCAGCAGGCTAGCGGGACCGTACAATGAGCAGTTCTTC. The chain uses TRBV6-5 and TRBJ2-1; the match to TRBD2 covers 9 bases. The CDR3 loop spans 14 amino acids. V was pared by 6 bases and J by 4 bases, with 4 bases of the junction left unmatched. Germline V lookup: CDR1 MNHEY, CDR2 SVGAGI.

This clonotype was found many times. In DNA form, the CDR3 reads TGTGCCAGCTCACCACTAAGCTCCTACAATGAGCAGTTCTTC. Amino acid sequence: CASSPLSSYNEQFF. The chain couples TRBV18 to TRBJ2-1; unclear D gene. Germline loops: CDR1 KGHSH, CDR2 LQKENI. Trimming pared 1 base from V and 0 bases from J, leaving 4 bases between. The CDR3 extends over 14 amino acids.

This clonotype was seen a handful of times. The CDR3 bases are TGTGCCACTCAACGGGGGGATTCACCCCTCCACTTT. Translation: CATQRGDSPLHF. The gene calls are TRBV6-1 and TRBJ1-6; tentatively, D is TRBD1 (5 bases). V shed 10 bases and J shed 8 bases, with 12 bases lying between them. This CDR3 spans 12 amino acids. The germline CDR1 and CDR2 sequences are MNHNS and SASEGT.

This clonotype was observed many times. The chain joins TRBV7-8 to TRBJ1-2; the match to TRBD1 covers 8 bases. The CDR3 spans 15 residues. V was clipped by 3 bases and J by 5 bases; unmatched bases: 8. Germline V gene sequence: CDR1 SGHVS, CDR2 FQNEAQ. CDR3 in DNA: TGTGCCAGCAGCTTTGGACAGGGCGACTTTTATGGCTACACCTTC. Translation gives CASSFGQGDFYGYTF.

This clonotype was counted ten times or more. DNA of the CDR3: TGTGCCAGCAGAACCCGACAGTTATTTTCTGGGGCCAACGTCCTGACTTTC. This translates into CASRTRQLFSGANVLTF. The chain uses TRBV12-3 or TRBV12-4 and TRBJ2-6, with D perhaps matching TRBD1 (5 bases). CDR3 length: 17 residues. The V and J ends lost 6 bases and 1 base respectively, with 16 bases between them.

The sample holds a few counts of this clonotype. The J gene is TRBJ2-1, the V gene TRBV7-2; D remains ambiguous. The CDR3 loop spans 14 amino acids. Germline CDR1 reads SGHTA; CDR2 reads FQGNSA. Trimming left V 2 bases short and J 9 bases short, with 14 bases between. CDR3 nucleotide sequence: TGTGCCAGCAGCTTAAAAAGACGAGCCAGTGAGCAGTTCTTC. Translated: CASSLKRRASEQFF.

The sample holds many counts of this clonotype. V usage is TRBV5-1 and J usage is TRBJ2-1; D uncertain. CDR3 size: 16 residues. Germline CDR1 SGHRS, CDR2 YFSETQ. Deletions cut 5 bases from V and 0 bases from J, with 15 bases between. The CDR3 here is CASSPAGYSSYNEQFF. DNA for the CDR3: TGCGCCAGCAGTCCGGCTGGGTACAGCTCCTACAATGAGCAGTTCTTC.

This clonotype occurred a few times. The chain links TRBV5-5 to TRBJ1-2; the D is unclear. The CDR3 is made up of 13 amino acids. The germline V gene encodes CDR1 SGHKS and CDR2 YYEKEE (reference sequence). Trimming stripped 0 bases from V and 1 base from J, with 4 bases between. CDR3 nucleotide sequence: TGTGCCAGCAGCTTGGACAATAACTATGGCTACACCTTC. Amino acid sequence: CASSLDNNYGYTF. Filled out from reference TRBV5-5 and TRBJ1-2, the complete variable domain reads DAGVTQSPTHLIKTRGQQVTLRCSPISGHKSVSWYQQVLGQGPQFIFQYYEKEERGRGNFPDRFSARQFPNYSSELNVNALLLGDSALYLCASSLDNNYGYTFGSGTRLTVV.